This T cell receptor (beta chain) was retrieved from a study of a mutant IDH1 vaccine in newly diagnosed glioma. Study information: Vaccination followed radiotherapy alone by 4-6 weeks, or accompanied temozolomide cycles.

As to time point: week 47, end of study. Doses of 300 ug of mutant IDH1 20-mer peptide were given with topical imiquimod. Germline CDR1 reads SGHTA; CDR2 reads FQGNSA. The ends were cut back, 5 bases at V and 6 bases at J, with 19 bases in the middle. CDR3 size: 15 residues. Repertoires were generated with immunoSEQ multiplex PCR, while TCRdb's copy carries only in-frame clones and drops some. The sample lists roughly 11,000 clones; around 82% were seen once. About this clone itself: Its antigen is not known.

The chain links TRBV7-2 to TRBJ1-1; D is perhaps TRBD1 (6 bases). The sample consisted of PBMCs, taken from a glioma patient whose treatment included an IDH1 peptide vaccine. This sequence originates from a man between 25 and 39 years old with glioma. The CDR3 region is CASSPQGGAWAEAFF. For the CDR3, the DNA is TGTGCCAGCAGCCCCCAAGGGGGTGCTTGGGCTGAAGCTTTCTTT. The complete variable domain, with remaining parts taken from reference TRBV7-2 and TRBJ1-1, reads GAGVSQSPSNKVTEKGKDVELRCDPISGHTALYWYRQSLGQGLEFLIYFQGNSAPDKSGLPSDRFSAERTGGSVSTLTIQRTQQEDSAVYLCASSPQGGAWAEAFFGQGTRLTVV.